This is a list of T cell receptor beta chains from one sample in a study of blood T cell repertoires in COVID-19. Measured with immunoSEQ multiplex PCR; TCRdb has only the in-frame clones, and not every one. The sample shows 200,000 to 250,000 clones, roughly 80% of them seen only once. Sequences were obtained from PBMCs or T cells enriched from blood (not recorded which). The source of these receptors is a woman aged 40 to 50 with acute COVID-19. Each CDR3 is given with its conserved first and last residue. Fields, in order: clone size, D gene, V gene, CDR3 length, J gene, CDR3 DNA, CDR3 protein. D genes are given only for firm matches. Only part of the rows carry a size: once, few, many, or a class if the clone is expanded.

NA	NA	TRBV25-1	14	TRBJ1-6	TGTGCCAGCAATAGGGACACCTATAATTCACCCCTCCACTTT	CASNRDTYNSPLHF
NA	TRBD1	TRBV7-2	13	TRBJ1-2	TGTGCCAGCAGCTTAGGCAGGGGGTATGGCTACACCTTC	CASSLGRGYGYTF
once	NA	TRBV4-1	14	TRBJ1-1	TGCGCCAGCAGCCAGGACCCCTTACAGGGAAAGACTTTCTTT	CASSQDPLQGKTFF
few	NA	TRBV7-9	14	TRBJ1-2	TGTGCCAGCAGCTCCAGGAGGTCTAACTATGGCTACACCTTC	CASSSRRSNYGYTF
NA	NA	TRBV30	16	TRBJ1-6	TGTGCCTGGAGCGCGACACTTAGCTCCTATAATTCACCCCTCCACTTT	CAWSATLSSYNSPLHF
NA	TRBD2	TRBV3-1/TRBV3-2	16	TRBJ2-1	TGTGCCAGCAGCCTAGGGACTAGCGGCTCCTACAATGAGCAGTTCTTC	CASSLGTSGSYNEQFF
NA	TRBD1	TRBV5-1	15	TRBJ1-1	TGCGCCAGCAGCTTCGGGGACAGGGTCGACACTGAAGCTTTCTTT	CASSFGDRVDTEAFF
NA	TRBD1	TRBV2	15	TRBJ1-2	TGTGCCAGCAGGGGACAGGGCCCGACTAACTATGGCTACACCTTC	CASRGQGPTNYGYTF
NA	TRBD1	TRBV19	14	TRBJ1-1	TGTGCCAGTAAGGCAGGGGGCGCGAACGTTGAAGCTTTCTTT	CASKAGGANVEAFF
once	NA	TRBV27	14	TRBJ1-1	TGTGCCAGCAGTTTAAGCAGGATACGGACTGAAGCTTTCTTT	CASSLSRIRTEAFF
NA	NA	TRBV27	15	TRBJ1-5	TGTGCCAGCAGTGCAGGGGCCGTTGGCAATCAGCCCCAGCATTTT	CASSAGAVGNQPQHF
few	TRBD1	TRBV18	17	TRBJ1-2	TGTGCCAGCTCACCCTCTATTATGACAGGGGCTAACTATGGCTACACCTTC	CASSPSIMTGANYGYTF
NA	TRBD2	TRBV7-8	16	TRBJ2-1	TGTGCCAGCAGCTTAGTTGCGGGAGGGACCTACAATGAGCAGTTCTTC	CASSLVAGGTYNEQFF
few	NA	TRBV28	14	TRBJ1-6	TGTGCCAGCATACTAGGGACAAGGAATTCACCCCTCCACTTT	CASILGTRNSPLHF
NA	NA	TRBV7-8	16	TRBJ2-5	TGTGCCAGCAGCCCCCGGGGTAGCTTGGCCGAAGAGACCCAGTACTTC	CASSPRGSLAEETQYF
NA	TRBD1	TRBV28	15	TRBJ1-3	TGTGCCAGCAGTCCAGCAGGGGGAGTTGGAAACACCATATATTTT	CASSPAGGVGNTIYF
NA	NA	TRBV4-1	15	TRBJ2-2	TGCGCCAGCAGCCAACAAACTAGGAACACCGGGGAGCTGTTTTTT	CASSQQTRNTGELFF
NA	TRBD1	TRBV2	13	TRBJ1-1	TGTGCCAGCAGGGGACAGCTGAACACTGAAGCTTTCTTT	CASRGQLNTEAFF
NA	NA	TRBV19	14	TRBJ1-6	TGTGCCAGTGCCCCCGAGGGGAGGGATTCACCCCTCCACTTT	CASAPEGRDSPLHF
NA	TRBD1	TRBV5-1	16	TRBJ1-2	TGCGCCAGCAGCTTGGTAACAGGGGCTCGAGACTATGGCTACACCTTC	CASSLVTGARDYGYTF
NA	NA	TRBV11-3	15	TRBJ1-2	TGTGCCAGCAGCCCATTGCCATCTAGCCCCAAGGGCTACACCTTC	CASSPLPSSPKGYTF
NA	TRBD2	TRBV11-2	15	TRBJ2-1	TGTGCCAGCAGCTTCTCGTGGCGGGGAGGGAATGAGCAGTTCTTC	CASSFSWRGGNEQFF
NA	NA	TRBV9	16	TRBJ1-6	TGTGCCAGCAGCGTATCCCCGGGACTGATCAATTCACCCCTCCACTTT	CASSVSPGLINSPLHF
few	NA	TRBV5-8	17	TRBJ2-3	TGTGCCAGCAGCGGTGAGCAGGCTACCCAAAGCACAGATACGCAGTATTTT	CASSGEQATQSTDTQYF
NA	NA	TRBV28	12	TRBJ1-1	TGTGCCAGCAGGACCCTACAGGAGGGAGCTTTCTTT	CASRTLQEGAFF